This entry lists 30 T cell receptor beta chains sequenced from one sample in a study of cytomegalovirus exposure and HLA in healthy donors. Clones were sequenced by immunoSEQ multiplex PCR, and TCRdb holds only the in-frame ones, with some missing. The sample has about 56,000 clones, 93% seen once. Sequenced material: PBMCs. Receptor source: a woman aged 18 to 35 in good health and CMV-seropositive.

The rearrangement links TRBV27 to TRBJ1-1, with TRBD1 matching 7 bases. CDR3 size: 16 residues. Germline assignment: CDR1 MNHEY and CDR2 SMNVEV (reference sequence). The V and J ends lost 2 bases and 0 bases, in that order; junction bases with no gene match: 6. For the CDR3, the DNA is TGTGCCAGCAGTTTAAGACAGGGAAGTTTGAACACTGAAGCTTTCTTT. Amino acids: CASSLRQGSLNTEAFF.

This chain links TRBV25-1 with TRBJ1-2, with 9 nucleotides matching TRBD1. Germline V gives CDR1 MGHDK, CDR2 SYGVNS. With 1 base clipped from V and 4 bases from J, the junction kept 10 bases outside the gene matches. The CDR3 covers 17 residues. The CDR3 sequence: CASSELGQGTGTYGYTF. The CDR3 coding sequence is TGTGCCAGCAGTGAATTGGGACAGGGAACGGGAACCTATGGCTACACCTTC.

The genes are TRBV6-5 and TRBJ2-7, with no clear D. The V end lost 3 bases, the J end lost 1 base, and 7 bases lay between the germline ends. Germline assignment: CDR1 MNHEY and CDR2 SVGAGI. There are 13 residues in the CDR3. Written as DNA, the CDR3 is TGTGCCAGCAGTTATGCAGGTTCCTACGAGCAGTACTTC. Protein sequence: CASSYAGSYEQYF.

CDR3 amino acids: CAWRMPGSPLHF. The CDR3 DNA reads TGTGCCTGGAGAATGCCGGGGTCACCCCTCCACTTT. The chain is built from TRBV30 and TRBJ1-6; no clear D. There are 12 residues in the CDR3. Germline assignment: CDR1 GTSNPN and CDR2 SVGIG (reference sequence). The V and J ends lost 3 bases and 10 bases respectively, with 10 bases between them.

The chain joins TRBV6-5 to TRBJ2-2; TRBD1 matches at 8 bases. Germline V gives CDR1 MNHEY, CDR2 SVGAGI. This CDR3 contains 13 residues. V lost 8 bases and J lost 5; bases outside the gene matches: 4. CDR3 sequence reads: CASQGALTGELFF. In DNA, the CDR3 is TGTGCCAGCCAGGGGGCGCTTACCGGGGAGCTGTTTTTT.

The chain employs TRBV19 and TRBJ1-1; D ambiguous. The V end was cut by 5 bases, the J end by 3 bases, with 10 bases between. This CDR3 is built from 13 residues. Germline values: CDR1 LNHDA, CDR2 SQIVND (reference sequence). The CDR3 here is CASSWTGDTEAFF. The CDR3 nucleotides are TGTGCCAGTAGTTGGACGGGAGACACTGAAGCTTTCTTT. Complete variable domain (other parts from reference TRBV19 and TRBJ1-1): DGGITQSPKYLFRKEGQNVTLSCEQNLNHDAMYWYRQDPGQGLRLIYYSQIVNDFQKGDIAEGYSVSREKKESFPLTVTSAQKNPTAFYLCASSWTGDTEAFFGQGTRLTVV.

The chain joins TRBV5-4 to TRBJ1-1, with D possibly matching TRBD1 (6 bases). Deletions cut 7 bases from V and 5 bases from J, with 9 bases between. This CDR3 is built from 11 residues. Germline CDR1 reads SGHNT; CDR2 reads YYREEE (reference sequence). As DNA, the CDR3 is TGTGCCAGCCAAAGGGGGACTGAAGCTTTCTTT. Translating gives CASQRGTEAFF.

The V and J genes are TRBV6-1 and TRBJ2-7, with 8 bases aligning to TRBD2. The CDR3 runs 14 residues. V gave up 6 bases and J gave up 4 bases; unmatched junction bases: 8. Germline CDR1 reads MNHNS; CDR2 reads SASEGT. This chain's CDR3 is CASSSSGGGYEQYF. The CDR3 DNA is TGTGCCAGCAGCTCGAGCGGGGGAGGATACGAGCAGTACTTC.

The chain uses TRBV6-4 and TRBJ1-1; unclear D gene. This CDR3 has 13 amino acids. Germline lookup yields CDR1 MRHNA and CDR2 SNTAGT. Trimming stripped 4 bases from V and 1 base from J, with 7 bases between. The CDR3 sequence: CASSAHSNTEAFF. In DNA, the CDR3 is TGTGCCAGCAGTGCCCACTCGAACACTGAAGCTTTCTTT.

The V and J genes are TRBV4-3 and TRBJ2-6, with D uncertain. The CDR3 loop spans 16 amino acids. Germline lookup yields CDR1 LGHNA and CDR2 YSLEER. V shed 0 bases and J shed 0 bases, with 6 bases lying between them. The CDR3 spells CASSQEPNSGANVLTF. CDR3 coding DNA: TGCGCCAGCAGCCAAGAACCTAACTCTGGGGCCAACGTCCTGACTTTC.

The gene calls are TRBV11-2 and TRBJ2-3; TRBD1 might be the D (5 bases). The germline gives CDR1 SGHAT, CDR2 FQNNGV. There are 14 residues in the CDR3. V lost 5 bases and J 8 bases, leaving 17 bases between the germline ends. The CDR3: CASSTDIIQGTQYF. In nucleotides, the CDR3 is TGTGCCAGCAGCACCGACATAATTCAGGGTACGCAGTATTTT.

The chain is built from TRBV28 and TRBJ2-7, with D perhaps matching TRBD1 (6 bases). CDR3 length: 14 residues. The ends were cut back, 2 bases at V and 2 bases at J, with 10 bases in the middle. Germline assignment: CDR1 MDHEN and CDR2 SYDVKM. The CDR3 DNA follows: TGTGCCAGCAGTTTAACGGCAGGGGCCTACGAGCAGTACTTC. Translated: CASSLTAGAYEQYF.

The rearrangement joins TRBV10-2 to TRBJ2-7, with D perhaps TRBD1 (6 bases). The CDR3 is made up of 14 amino acids. Germline CDR1 is WSHSY and CDR2 is SAAADI. V was clipped by 7 bases and J by 3 bases, with 16 bases between them. The CDR3 loop reads CASIPGQRFYEQYF. As DNA, the CDR3 is TGCGCCAGCATTCCGGGACAAAGATTCTACGAGCAGTACTTC.

The rearrangement uses TRBV6-5 and TRBJ1-5; D gene ambiguous. With 6 bases removed from V and 0 bases from J, the gap between germline ends came to 12 bases. CDR3 length equals 15 residues. Germline-derived CDR1 and CDR2 are MNHEY and SVGAGI. The CDR3, as DNA: TGTGCCAGCAGACCCGGACTTTATAGCAATCAGCCCCAGCATTTT. Translating gives CASRPGLYSNQPQHF.

The rearrangement joins TRBV27 to TRBJ2-7, with TRBD2 as a possible D gene (7 bases). V lost 5 bases and J 2 bases, leaving 22 bases between the germline ends. CDR3 length: 17 residues. Germline loops: CDR1 MNHEY, CDR2 SMNVEV (reference sequence). The CDR3 is CASSVLGGAAATYEQYF. The CDR3 coding sequence is TGTGCCAGCAGTGTACTGGGGGGGGCTGCAGCGACCTACGAGCAGTACTTC.

A single count supports this clone. The J gene is TRBJ1-4, the V gene TRBV27, with 7 nucleotides matching TRBD1. The ends lost 5 bases at V and 12 bases at J; junction bases unmatched: 21. Germline loops: CDR1 MNHEY, CDR2 SMNVEV (reference sequence). The CDR3 totals 17 residues. The CDR3 here is CASSPRQGPYSFAELFF. The CDR3 nucleotides are TGTGCCAGCAGTCCTAGACAGGGTCCCTATAGTTTTGCGGAACTGTTTTTT.

This rearrangement joins TRBV6-1 to TRBJ1-6; TRBD1 is a possible D gene (5 bases). The germline V gene has CDR1 MNHNS and CDR2 SASEGT. CDR3 size: 15 residues. V dropped 1 base and J dropped 7 bases, with 11 bases sitting between them. The CDR3 DNA reads TGTGCCAGCAGTGAAGAAGATGGGGCGAATTCACCCCTCCACTTT. Protein: CASSEEDGANSPLHF.

The chain employs TRBV18 and TRBJ2-1, with no clear D. The V end lost 9 bases, the J end lost 1 base, and 13 bases lay between the germline ends. This CDR3 region has 14 residues. CDR1 KGHSH and CDR2 LQKENI come from the germline V gene. The CDR3 reads CASLRSLSYNEQFF. The CDR3 DNA reads TGTGCCAGTCTTCGGAGTTTATCCTACAATGAGCAGTTCTTC.

The V call is TRBV4-1, the J call TRBJ1-3; TRBD1 matches 7 bases. This CDR3 spans 16 amino acids. The V gene end was trimmed by 1 base and the J gene end by 3 bases; junction bases not matched to a gene: 6. Germline CDR1 reads MGHRA; CDR2 reads YSYEKL. CDR3 amino acids: CASSQVAGGNGNTIYF. The CDR3 coding sequence is TGCGCCAGCAGCCAAGTCGCAGGGGGAAATGGAAACACCATATATTTT.

The V and J genes are TRBV7-9 and TRBJ2-7; tentative D call: TRBD1 (7 bases). From germline, CDR1 is SEHNR and CDR2 FQNEAQ (reference sequence). Trimming took 5 bases from V and 3 from J, leaving 17 bases between them. This CDR3 contains 15 residues. The CDR3 DNA follows: TGTGCCAGCAGCATTGATAGACAGGGACTCTACGAGCAGTACTTC. It specifies CASSIDRQGLYEQYF.

The chain uses TRBV27 and TRBJ2-5; 15 bases agree with TRBD2. With 5 bases clipped from V and 4 bases from J, the junction kept 14 bases outside the gene matches. CDR1 and CDR2 (germline): MNHEY, SMNVEV (reference sequence). The CDR3 totals 19 residues. The CDR3, as DNA: TGTGCCAGCAGTCACCTTCCGGGACTAGCGGGGGGCGGCACAGAGACCCAGTACTTC. Amino acid sequence: CASSHLPGLAGGGTETQYF.

This chain joins TRBV4-1 and TRBJ2-3; 12 nucleotides agree with TRBD2. The ends lost 6 bases at V and 2 bases at J; junction bases unmatched: 6. This CDR3 has 16 amino acids. Germline V gene lookup returns CDR1 MGHRA and CDR2 YSYEKL. As DNA, the CDR3 is TGCGCCAGCAGGTCTCTAGCGGGGGGGTCCACAGATACGCAGTATTTT. The encoded protein is CASRSLAGGSTDTQYF.

The sample holds one count of this clone. The rearrangement joins TRBV4-1 to TRBJ1-1; TRBD1 matches 7 bases. CDR3 length equals 14 residues. After removal of 4 bases from V and 4 bases from J, the junction contained 6 bases not matched to a gene. Germline V lookup: CDR1 MGHRA, CDR2 YSYEKL. CDR3 nucleotide sequence: TGCGCCAGCAGCCTCAGGACAGGCCCCACTGAAGCTTTCTTT. Protein product: CASSLRTGPTEAFF.

The rearrangement joins TRBV19 to TRBJ2-3; D possibly corresponds to TRBD1 (10 bases). The V end lost 4 bases, the J end lost 2 bases, and 31 bases lay between the germline ends. The CDR3 is 21 residues long. Germline CDR1 is LNHDA and CDR2 is SQIVND (reference sequence). CDR3 in amino acids: CASSTPSLTGGLAGFTDTQYF. The CDR3 bases are TGTGCCAGTAGTACTCCCTCCCTGACAGGGGGCCTAGCGGGGTTCACAGATACGCAGTATTTT.

The chain couples TRBV19 to TRBJ1-2; TRBD1 matches at 9 bases. The CDR3 extends over 12 amino acids. The germline CDR1 and CDR2 sequences are LNHDA and SQIVND (reference sequence). Germline trimming cut 5 bases from V and 6 bases from J; bases unmatched to any gene: 1. The CDR3 sequence: CASSWDRDGYTF. CDR3 DNA sequence: TGTGCCAGTAGTTGGGACAGGGATGGCTACACCTTC. Complete variable domain (other parts from reference TRBV19 and TRBJ1-2): DGGITQSPKYLFRKEGQNVTLSCEQNLNHDAMYWYRQDPGQGLRLIYYSQIVNDFQKGDIAEGYSVSREKKESFPLTVTSAQKNPTAFYLCASSWDRDGYTFGSGTRLTVV.

This clone occurred once. The J gene is TRBJ1-5, the V gene TRBV7-9; tentative D call: TRBD1 (6 bases). With 5 bases removed from V and 6 bases from J, the gap between germline ends came to 8 bases. The CDR3 has 12 residues. CDR1 SEHNR and CDR2 FQNEAQ come from the germline V gene (reference sequence). As DNA, the CDR3 is TGTGCCAGCAGCCAAGGGGGTCAGCCCCAGCATTTT. Translated, it gives CASSQGGQPQHF.

The chain recombines TRBV30 with TRBJ1-5; D is ambiguous. The ends were cut back, 1 base at V and 4 bases at J, with 8 bases in the middle. The CDR3 totals 13 residues. Looked up from germline, CDR1 is GTSNPN and CDR2 is SVGIG (reference sequence). CDR3 residues: CAWSGGENQPQHF. Written as DNA, the CDR3 is TGTGCCTGGAGTGGCGGGGAGAATCAGCCCCAGCATTTT.

The chain uses TRBV11-3 and TRBJ2-1, with 12 bases matching TRBD2. J lost 8 bases, V lost 1 base, and 6 bases had no gene match. The CDR3 is made up of 16 amino acids. CDR1 SGHNT and CDR2 YENEEA come from the germline V gene. The CDR3: CASSLGASGGVYEQFF. CDR3 in DNA: TGTGCCAGCAGCTTAGGCGCTAGCGGGGGGGTATATGAGCAGTTCTTC.

The count of this clone is one. The V gene is TRBV19, the J gene TRBJ1-6, with a tentative D call TRBD1 (5 bases). CDR3 length: 16 residues. Trimming stripped 6 bases from V and 9 bases from J, with 21 bases between. From germline, CDR1 is LNHDA and CDR2 SQIVND (reference sequence). The DNA for the CDR3 is TGTGCCAGTAGCTCGTATAGTGGAGGGGTGCGTTCACCCCTCCACTTT. Its protein is CASSSYSGGVRSPLHF.

The chain has TRBV7-9 and TRBJ2-2; TRBD1 might be the D (7 bases). The CDR3 consists of 16 residues. Trimming pared 5 bases from V and 1 base from J, leaving 14 bases between. From germline, CDR1 is SEHNR and CDR2 FQNEAQ (reference sequence). In DNA form, the CDR3 reads TGTGCCAGCAGCGTGCGGGACAGTGTGAACACCGGGGAGCTGTTTTTT. Translation gives CASSVRDSVNTGELFF.